The 7 T cell receptor beta chains listed next were all sequenced from one sample in a study of early T cells in non-severe SARS-CoV-2 infection. TCRdb independently ran MiXCR on the 5' RACE reads; one entry per CDR3 protein. The sample records about 35,000 distinct CDR3 sequences, 4.5% to 7% being singletons. The material sequenced was whole blood, taken at baseline. Receptor source: an adult who was a healthcare worker with PCR-confirmed SARS-CoV-2 infection or an uninfected control (not recorded which).

This clonotype occurred many times. The chain uses TRBV30 and TRBJ2-6; no firm D call. The CDR3 has 13 amino acids. V dropped 4 bases and J dropped 3 bases, with 7 bases sitting between them. Per germline, CDR1 GTSNPN and CDR2 SVGIG (reference sequence). CDR3 loop: CAWNRGGANVLTF. CDR3 coding DNA: TGTGCCTGGAATCGCGGTGGGGCCAACGTCCTGACTTTC.

The table lists this clonotype with many counts. The chain uses TRBV5-1 and TRBJ2-5; 13 nucleotides agree with TRBD2. The germline V gene has CDR1 SGHRS and CDR2 YFSETQ. This CDR3 comprises 18 residues. The junction had 10 bases not matched to a gene; V was cut back by 0 bases and J by 5 bases. The CDR3 region has the DNA TGCGCCAGCAGCTTGGTGTTACTAGCGGGAGGGCCGGGTGAGACCCAGTACTTC. The encoded protein is CASSLVLLAGGPGETQYF.

This clonotype was observed at least ten times. In nucleotides, the CDR3 is TGTGCCAGCAGTGAGTCCAGCGGCGCGGGGTGGTTAGAGACCCAGTACTTC. Protein sequence: CASSESSGAGWLETQYF. This chain joins TRBV6-1 and TRBJ2-5, with D perhaps TRBD2 (6 bases). Deletions cut 3 bases from V and 4 bases from J, with 21 bases between. Per germline, CDR1 MNHNS and CDR2 SASEGT. The CDR3 covers 17 residues.

This chain links TRBV7-9 with TRBJ1-4; 9 nucleotides align to TRBD1. The germline gives CDR1 SEHNR, CDR2 FQNEAQ (reference sequence). J was trimmed by 7 bases and V by 8 bases; bases with no gene match: 8. CDR3 length equals 14 residues. The CDR3 coding sequence is TGTGCCAGCCGGGCGGGGACAGGGAGTGAAAAACTGTTTTTT. As protein: CASRAGTGSEKLFF.

Worth noting for this clonotype: Given a much more abundant clone one base away, this may be a read error. V usage is TRBV5-1 and J usage is TRBJ1-1; D unclear. Deletions cut 3 bases from V and 1 base from J, with 13 bases between. Germline-derived CDR1 and CDR2 are SGHRS and YFSETQ. This CDR3 has 15 amino acids. DNA for the CDR3: TGCGCCAGCAGCTCCGGCCAGGCCCCGAACACTGAAGCTTTCTTT. Residues: CASSSGQAPNTEAFF.

The table lists this clonotype with a few counts. The chain couples TRBV7-8 to TRBJ2-5; no reliable D call. The V gene's germline CDR1 is SGHVS and CDR2 FQNEAQ. The CDR3 sequence is 12 residues long. The germline V and J ends were trimmed by 5 bases and 5 bases, with 9 bases remaining between them. The CDR3 DNA follows: TGTGCCAGCAGCGTAGAGGTGGAGACCCAGTACTTC. It translates to CASSVEVETQYF.

This clonotype occurred many times. The genes are TRBV10-3 and TRBJ2-3; D perhaps matches TRBD1 (6 bases). This CDR3 has 13 residues. Trimming removed 2 bases from V and 5 bases from J, with 8 bases in between. CDR1 and CDR2 from the germline V gene are ENHRY and SYGVKD. CDR3 in amino acids: CAISEEQGDTQYF. In DNA form, the CDR3 reads TGTGCCATCAGTGAGGAACAGGGAGATACGCAGTATTTT.